This passage covers 15 T cell receptor beta chains from one sample sequenced in a study of breast tumors, draining lymph nodes, adjacent tissues. Breast cancer patients provided tissue from their axillary draining lymph nodes. MiXCR was run by TCRdb on the multiplex PCR reads, yielding one entry per CDR3 protein. The sample shows approximately 250,000 distinct CDR3 sequences, 30% to 35% of them seen only once. Input material: axillary lymph node tissue. The receptors were sampled from a female donor with breast cancer. Some clones in this sample may be carry-over from other donors' samples.

This clonotype was seen a handful of times. The chain carries TRBV2 and TRBJ2-5; TRBD1 agrees at 9 bases. Germline lookup yields CDR1 SNHLY and CDR2 FYNNEI. CDR3 length equals 21 residues. V was pared by 0 bases and J by 5 bases, with 22 bases of the junction left unmatched. The CDR3: CASSEARVGQGSGRGRETQYF. The CDR3 coding sequence is TGTGCCAGCAGTGAAGCGAGGGTAGGACAGGGGAGCGGAAGGGGACGTGAGACCCAGTACTTC.

In this sample, this clonotype turned up a few times. A much larger clonotype is one base distant, so this may be a read error. The V call is TRBV5-1, the J call TRBJ2-7, with 8 bases aligning to TRBD2. V lost 1 base to trimming and J lost 3 bases; unmatched junction nucleotides: 6. Germline CDR1 reads SGHRS; CDR2 reads YFSETQ. CDR3 length equals 15 residues. DNA of the CDR3: TGCGCCAGCAGCTTGATTAGCGGGAATGACTACGAGCAGTACTTC. Its protein is CASSLISGNDYEQYF.

A single count supports this clonotype. A much larger clonotype is one base distant, so this may be a read error. This chain uses TRBV6-1 with TRBJ2-5; TRBD2 might be the D (5 bases). The CDR3 has 14 amino acids. Per the germline V gene, CDR1 is MNHNS and CDR2 is SASEGT. The ends were cut back, 7 bases at V and 2 bases at J, with 14 bases in the middle. The CDR3 DNA follows: TGTGCCAGCAATGAGGGCCCTTTACAAGAGACCCAGTACTTC. It codes for CASNEGPLQETQYF.

This clonotype has at least ten counts. This chain uses TRBV6-1 with TRBJ2-5; D gene uncertain. Germline-derived CDR1 and CDR2 are MNHNS and SASEGT. Deletions cut 7 bases from V and 5 bases from J, with 11 bases between. The CDR3 runs 12 residues. The CDR3 DNA is TGTGCCAGCACCATAAATGGGGAGACCCAGTACTTC. Residues: CASTINGETQYF.

This clonotype appeared a few times. This could be a read error, since a much larger clone is one nucleotide away. This CDR3 reads CASKPGLAAVNEQFF. The CDR3 nucleotides read TGTGCCAGCAAACCGGGACTAGCGGCAGTAAATGAGCAGTTCTTC. The chain combines TRBV11-2 with TRBJ2-1; TRBD2 matches 11 bases. Germline trimming cut 7 bases from V and 7 bases from J; bases unmatched to any gene: 9. From germline, CDR1 is SGHAT and CDR2 FQNNGV. The CDR3 spans 15 residues.

This clonotype has just a few counts. The chain links TRBV27 to TRBJ2-1, with 14 nucleotides matching TRBD2. This CDR3 is 18 amino acids long. Germline CDR1 MNHEY, CDR2 SMNVEV (reference sequence). The ends lost 2 bases at V and 2 bases at J; junction bases unmatched: 5. The CDR3 spells CASSLKGLAGVAYNEQFF. For the CDR3, the DNA is TGTGCCAGCAGTTTAAAGGGACTAGCGGGAGTCGCCTACAATGAGCAGTTCTTC.

This chain joins TRBV5-8 and TRBJ1-2; unclear D gene. Trimming removed 0 bases at V and 4 bases at J, with 13 bases between. Germline V gives CDR1 SGHTS, CDR2 YDEGEE. The length of the CDR3 is 15 residues. The CDR3 loop reads CASSLVPTSPYGYTF. The DNA for the CDR3 is TGTGCCAGCAGCTTGGTACCGACCTCCCCCTATGGCTACACCTTC. Variable domain in full (rest from reference TRBV5-8 and TRBJ1-2): EAGVTQSPTHLIKTRGQQATLRCSPISGHTSVYWYQQALGLGLQFLLWYDEGEERNRGNFPPRFSGRQFPNYSSELNVNALELEDSALYLCASSLVPTSPYGYTFGSGTRLTVV.

This rearrangement joins TRBV20-1 to TRBJ2-5, with 10 bases fitting TRBD2. Germline-derived CDR1 and CDR2 are DFQATT and SNEGSKA (reference sequence). The CDR3 contains 14 residues. J lost 4 bases, V lost 6 bases, and 8 bases had no gene match. CDR3 coding DNA: TGCAGTGCGAGAAGAGCGGGAGGGATAGAGACCCAGTACTTC. This codes for CSARRAGGIETQYF.

Points on this clonotype: This may stem from a read error, because a much larger clone lies one nucleotide away. In this CDR3 the conserved last residue, phenylalanine or tryptophan, is missing, so a read error is likely. This sequence joins TRBV19 and TRBJ1-2; 9 positions agree with TRBD1. The CDR3 totals 16 residues. CDR1 LNHDA and CDR2 SQIVND come from the germline V gene (reference sequence). V lost 6 bases to trimming and J lost 4 bases; unmatched junction nucleotides: 12. CDR3 DNA: TGTGCCAGTAGCCCGGGACAGGGTATGTTTGTCTATGGCTACACCCTC. Translation gives CASSPGQGMFVYGYTL.

The chain uses TRBV19 and TRBJ1-2; unclear D gene. Germline V gene lookup returns CDR1 LNHDA and CDR2 SQIVND (reference sequence). This CDR3 is built from 10 residues. Trimming pared 9 bases from V and 11 bases from J, leaving 13 bases between. CDR3 loop: CASNREWYTF. CDR3 coding DNA: TGTGCCAGCAACCGGGAGTGGTACACCTTC.

Concerning this clonotype: A much larger clone sits a single nucleotide away, making a read error possible. V gene TRBV14 combines with J gene TRBJ2-1; TRBD2 matches 8 bases. This CDR3 is built from 17 residues. V shed 4 bases and J 9 bases; nucleotides not matched to a gene: 17. The germline V gene encodes CDR1 SGHDN and CDR2 FVKESK. Here the CDR3 DNA reads TGTGCCAGCAGCCCAGACGGGGGGGACTGGCGAATCACTGAGCAGTTCTTC. The encoded protein is CASSPDGGDWRITEQFF.

About this clonotype itself: One base away lies a much larger clone, so this may be a sequencing read error. This chain joins TRBV20-1 and TRBJ1-5, with D uncertain. The germline V gene encodes CDR1 DFQATT and CDR2 SNEGSKA (reference sequence). CDR3 length: 13 amino acids. V was trimmed by 1 base and J by 4 bases, leaving 8 bases between them. For the CDR3, the DNA is TGCAGTGCTAGAGTAGTGACGAATCAGCCCCAGCATTTT. Its translation is CSARVVTNQPQHF.

This clonotype was recorded at least ten times. The chain combines TRBV20-1 with TRBJ1-5; D is ambiguous. CDR3 length equals 13 residues. Per germline, CDR1 DFQATT and CDR2 SNEGSKA (reference sequence). The germline V and J ends were trimmed by 6 bases and 3 bases, with 12 bases remaining between them. The DNA for the CDR3 is TGCAGTGCGGCCCGAGGAAACAATCAGCCCCAGCATTTT. The encoded protein is CSAARGNNQPQHF.

This clonotype occurred a few times. The chain combines TRBV15 with TRBJ1-6; D possibly corresponds to TRBD1 (6 bases). The germline gives CDR1 LNHNV, CDR2 YYDKDF (reference sequence). The CDR3 covers 12 residues. The V end was cut by 9 bases, the J end by 13 bases, with 16 bases between. The CDR3 DNA reads as TGTGCCACTAAAGGGGGGGGGAGTCCCCTCCACTTT. It translates to CATKGGGSPLHF.

This clonotype has a count of ten or more. The chain recombines TRBV14 with TRBJ2-3; 7 bases are shared with TRBD2. Germline V CDR1 and CDR2: SGHDN, FVKESK. Trimming took 4 bases from V and 8 from J; bases not matched to a gene: 9. This CDR3 is 14 amino acids long. Here the CDR3 reads CASSPTSWTGTQYF. The CDR3 region has the DNA TGTGCCAGCAGCCCGACTAGCTGGACCGGTACGCAGTATTTT.